Included here is one TCR beta chain sequence, with context. The antigen remains undetermined. This entry is derived from a study of persistence of HIV-infected CD4 T cells. Study as a whole: Median time on suppressive ART was about 8 years. The study's findings and limits: Degenerate expanded CDR3beta sequences were enriched among CMV- and Gag-responding cells.

The libraries were made with immunoSEQ version 4 in survey mode. Generated by immunoSEQ multiplex PCR, the TCRdb table keeps only in-frame clones and is missing some. The sample includes more than 15,000 clones, more than 75% of them seen just once. Germline CDR1 SGHVS, CDR2 FQNEAQ. The CDR3 has 16 residues. V shed 4 bases and J shed 0 bases, with 13 bases lying between them. Lysates of CMV-infected fibroblasts at around 10 ug/mL stimulated these cells. Sorting selected CD4+ T cells upregulating both CD40 ligand and CD69. For less than 20 hours, CD8-depleted PBMCs received anti-CD28/CD49d costimulation, a CD40-blocking antibody and enfuvirtide.

The sample was CD4+ T cells sorted from PBMCs after approximately 19-hour stimulation, taken from a patient who received antiretroviral therapy. The source of this sequence is an adult man with HIV who was CMV-seropositive. This sequence joins TRBV7-8 and TRBJ2-4; maybe TRBD1 (6 bases). The CDR3 nucleotides are TGTGCCAGCAGCTCGACAGGCTTCATAGCCAAAAACATTCAGTACTTC. Amino acids: CASSSTGFIAKNIQYF. Full variable domain (rest looked up from reference TRBV7-8 and TRBJ2-4): GAGVSQSPRYKVAKRGQDVALRCDPISGHVSLFWYQQALGQGPEFLTYFQNEAQLDKSGLPSDRFFAERPEGSVSTLKIQRTQQEDSAVYLCASSSTGFIAKNIQYFGAGTRLSVL.